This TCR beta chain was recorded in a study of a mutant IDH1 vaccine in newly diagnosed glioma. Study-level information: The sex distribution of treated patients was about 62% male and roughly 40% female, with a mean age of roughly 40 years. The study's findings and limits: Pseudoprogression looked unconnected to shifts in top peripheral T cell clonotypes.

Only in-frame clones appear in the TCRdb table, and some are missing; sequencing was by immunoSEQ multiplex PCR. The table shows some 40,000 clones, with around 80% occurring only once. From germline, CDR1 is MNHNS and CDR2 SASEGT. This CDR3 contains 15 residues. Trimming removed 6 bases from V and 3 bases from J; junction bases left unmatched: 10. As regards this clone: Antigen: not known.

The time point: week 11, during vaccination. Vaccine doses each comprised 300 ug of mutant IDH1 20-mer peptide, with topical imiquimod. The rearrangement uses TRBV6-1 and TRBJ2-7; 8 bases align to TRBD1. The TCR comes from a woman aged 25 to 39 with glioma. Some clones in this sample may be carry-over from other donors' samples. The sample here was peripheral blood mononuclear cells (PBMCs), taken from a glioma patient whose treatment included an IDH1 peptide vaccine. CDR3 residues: CASSRPVTGDYEQYF. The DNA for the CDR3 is TGTGCCAGCAGCCGGCCGGTGACAGGGGACTACGAGCAGTACTTC.